The 22 T cell receptor beta chains below were found in one sample sequenced in a study of beta chain features in type 1 diabetes. Every bit of the isolated RNA underwent reverse transcription, so sequencing read expressed TCRB transcripts. Profiled with immunoSEQ multiplex PCR; TCRdb holds only in-frame clones, not every one. This table has under 450,000 clones, more than 11% appearing once. The sample was naive CD4+ T cells from blood. These receptors came from a man aged 25-40 years in good health.

This clone has a handful of counts. The rearrangement links TRBV7-3 to TRBJ2-1; TRBD2 is a possible D gene (6 bases). Germline V CDR1 and CDR2: SGHTA, FQGTGA. There are 16 residues in the CDR3. V was shortened by 4 bases and J by 10 bases, with 23 bases between the two germline ends. In DNA form, the CDR3 reads TGTGCCAGCAGCTCTCATCCCGGGACTCTCCTAGTAGAGCAGTTCTTC. Protein product: CASSSHPGTLLVEQFF.

The chain links TRBV5-6 to TRBJ2-1; the D is unclear. Germline assignment: CDR1 SGHDT and CDR2 YYEEEE. The CDR3 runs to 11 residues. V lost 1 base, J lost 9 bases, and 5 bases lay in between. The CDR3 coding sequence is TGTGCCAGCAGCTTGTCGCTTGAGCAGTTCTTC. Protein: CASSLSLEQFF.

This chain uses TRBV21-1 with TRBJ1-5; no DNA check was done on the table's D call, TRBD1. TRBV21-1 is designated a pseudogene. The CDR3 sequence is 16 residues long. CDR3 coding DNA: TGTGCCAGCAGCAAAAATCTTAGAGGGGGCCAGCAGCCCCAGCATTTT. It encodes CASSKNLRGGQQPQHF.

This chain joins TRBV29-1 and TRBJ2-4; D gene uncertain. The CDR3 is 12 amino acids. Trimming stripped 7 bases from V and 0 bases from J, with 7 bases between. Germline values: CDR1 SQVTM, CDR2 ANQGSEA. CDR3 in DNA: TGCAGCGCAGAGATAGCCAAAAACATTCAGTACTTC. Protein: CSAEIAKNIQYF.

The chain carries TRBV15 and TRBJ1-6, with 9 positions matching TRBD1. Germline V gives CDR1 LNHNV, CDR2 YYDKDF (reference sequence). V trimming: 4 bases; J trimming: 15 bases; junction bases outside the gene matches: 10. This CDR3 spans 14 amino acids. The CDR3 bases are TGTGCCACCAGCATACGGGACAGGGAGGGTAGCCTCCACTTT. It encodes CATSIRDREGSLHF.

The V gene is TRBV7-8, the J gene TRBJ2-3, with D uncertain. In germline, CDR1 is SGHVS, CDR2 FQNEAQ. Trimming took 4 bases from V and 2 from J, leaving 16 bases between them. This CDR3 region has 16 residues. The CDR3 nucleotides are TGTGCCAGCAGCTCATGGCGTGGCGGTCCCACAGATACGCAGTATTTT. It codes for CASSSWRGGPTDTQYF. Complete variable domain (other parts from reference TRBV7-8 and TRBJ2-3): GAGVSQSPRYKVAKRGQDVALRCDPISGHVSLFWYQQALGQGPEFLTYFQNEAQLDKSGLPSDRFFAERPEGSVSTLKIQRTQQEDSAVYLCASSSWRGGPTDTQYFGPGTRLTVL.

In its sample, this clone was seen a few times. The chain carries TRBV7-2 and TRBJ2-7; 14 bases align to TRBD2. CDR3 size: 15 residues. Germline V lookup: CDR1 SGHTA, CDR2 FQGNSA. The CDR3 loop is CAWGLAGVSVYEQYV. CDR3 DNA: TGTGCTTGGGGACTAGCGGGAGTGAGCGTCTACGAGCAGTACGTC.

The gene calls are TRBV9 and TRBJ2-7, with 12 positions matching TRBD2. Germline-derived CDR1 and CDR2 are SGDLS and YYNGEE. This CDR3 comprises 14 residues. V lost 4 bases and J lost 3; bases outside the gene matches: 2. The DNA of the CDR3 is TGTGCCAGCAGCAGGACTAGCGGGGACTACGAGCAGTACTTC. Its translation is CASSRTSGDYEQYF.

This clone was detected only a few times. This chain links TRBV4-3 with TRBJ1-1; no clear D. Trimming shortened V by 0 bases and J by 6 bases, and 14 bases separated the two germline ends. From germline, CDR1 is LGHNA and CDR2 YSLEER. The CDR3 has 15 residues. The CDR3 spells CASSQDRRVFAEAFF. For the CDR3, the DNA is TGCGCCAGCAGCCAAGATCGGCGAGTGTTCGCTGAAGCTTTCTTT.

On this clone: This specimen includes other DNA sequences encoding the same CDR3. The chain has TRBV20-1 and TRBJ2-5; no firm D call. CDR1 is DFQATT and CDR2 is SNEGSKA in the germline V gene (reference sequence). The germline V and J ends were trimmed by 1 base and 4 bases, with 4 bases remaining between them. The CDR3 extends over 11 amino acids. CDR3 sequence (DNA): TGCAGTGCTAGAGTGGGAGAGACCCAGTACTTC. It yields the protein CSARVGETQYF.

This clone was recorded a few times. The chain employs TRBV7-9 and TRBJ2-1, with TRBD2 as a possible D gene (5 bases). Germline assignment: CDR1 SEHNR and CDR2 FQNEAQ (reference sequence). The CDR3 is made up of 11 amino acids. The V end was cut by 1 base, the J end by 12 bases, with 7 bases between. The CDR3, as DNA: TGTGCCAGCAGCTTAGGCGGGCGGCAGTTCTTC. It yields the protein CASSLGGRQFF.

This clone was recorded a few times. The chain is built from TRBV9 and TRBJ2-1, with D uncertain. Germline V gene sequence: CDR1 SGDLS, CDR2 YYNGEE. V lost 0 bases and J lost 9, with 13 bases in between. The CDR3 is made up of 14 amino acids. The CDR3 loop reads CASSVGSSIFEQFF. In DNA, the CDR3 is TGTGCCAGCAGCGTAGGTTCGTCTATATTTGAGCAGTTCTTC.

This clone was counted only a few times. J is TRBJ2-3 and V is TRBV7-6, with D tentatively TRBD2 (6 bases). Trimming removed 0 bases at V and 1 base at J, with 8 bases between. Germline V gene data show CDR1 as SGHVS and CDR2 as FNYEAQ. The CDR3 totals 15 residues. The CDR3 here is CASSLAGGRTDTQYF. The CDR3, as DNA: TGTGCCAGCAGCTTAGCGGGAGGTCGCACAGATACGCAGTATTTT.

This sequence joins TRBV19 and TRBJ2-3; 9 bases match TRBD2. This CDR3 region has 17 residues. The J segment lost 3 bases and the V segment lost 4 bases, leaving 11 bases of the junction unmatched. The V gene's germline CDR1 is LNHDA and CDR2 SQIVND (reference sequence). CDR3 loop: CASSKNGGRASTDTQYF. The CDR3 DNA sequence: TGTGCCAGTAGTAAAAATGGCGGGAGGGCCTCGACAGATACGCAGTATTTT.

This clone was counted a few times. The V and J genes are TRBV30 and TRBJ2-3; TRBD2 aligns across 8 bases. The germline gives CDR1 GTSNPN, CDR2 SVGIG (reference sequence). The trim removed 6 bases at V and 9 bases at J, leaving 5 bases unmatched. This CDR3 contains 11 residues. CDR3 sequence: CACWAGGTQYF. The CDR3 coding sequence is TGTGCCTGTTGGGCGGGAGGAACGCAGTATTTT.

This clone came up a few times. The chain links TRBV19 to TRBJ2-1; 10 nucleotides align to TRBD2. Germline loops: CDR1 LNHDA, CDR2 SQIVND (reference sequence). The CDR3 consists of 18 residues. J gave up 0 bases and V 7 bases, and 12 bases lay outside the gene matches. This CDR3 is CASTASGSWGSSYNEQFF. CDR3 DNA sequence: TGTGCCAGTACCGCTAGCGGGAGTTGGGGAAGCTCCTACAATGAGCAGTTCTTC.

This clone turned up a few times. The V call is TRBV25-1, the J call TRBJ2-7; 10 bases are a match to TRBD2. J lost 4 bases, V lost 7 bases, and 4 bases had no gene match. Germline V CDR1 and CDR2: MGHDK, SYGVNS. The CDR3 covers 13 residues. CDR3 DNA: TGTGCCAGCATTGAGCGGGGGGGATACGAGCAGTACTTC. Its translation: CASIERGGYEQYF.

This sequence joins TRBV5-1 and TRBJ2-3, with TRBD2 as a possible D gene (5 bases). Germline V gene sequence: CDR1 SGHRS, CDR2 YFSETQ. This CDR3 comprises 14 residues. The V gene lost 1 base and the J gene lost 5 bases, with 11 bases spanning the gap. The CDR3 here is CASSLFSGVDTQYF. CDR3 nucleotide sequence: TGCGCCAGCAGCTTGTTTTCCGGGGTAGATACGCAGTATTTT.

The V call is TRBV25-1, the J call TRBJ1-3, with a weak D call TRBD1 (5 bases). The germline gives CDR1 MGHDK, CDR2 SYGVNS. Trimming took 4 bases from V and 0 from J, leaving 7 bases between them. This CDR3 spans 14 amino acids. As DNA, the CDR3 is TGTGCCAGCAGTGCGACAGTCTCTGGAAACACCATATATTTT. It codes for CASSATVSGNTIYF.

This clone was observed a handful of times. The CDR3 protein is CASSHNNEQFF. In DNA, the CDR3 is TGTGCCAGCAGCCACAACAATGAGCAGTTCTTC. The chain links TRBV5-6 to TRBJ2-1; no firm D call. CDR1 and CDR2 (germline): SGHDT, YYEEEE. Trimming cost V 4 bases and J 5 bases, with 4 bases left between them. CDR3 length: 11 amino acids.

This clone was seen a few times. This sequence joins TRBV18 and TRBJ1-1; D perhaps matches TRBD1 (5 bases). CDR3 size: 14 residues. Between the trimmed V and J ends, which lost 2 bases and 7 bases, there was a span of 14 bases. Germline assignment: CDR1 KGHSH and CDR2 LQKENI. CDR3 sequence reads: CASSPIHGANEAFF. CDR3 DNA: TGTGCCAGCTCACCAATTCATGGGGCCAATGAAGCTTTCTTT.

As regards this clone: An end of the junction does not agree with germline; a read error may underlie this. V gene TRBV7-2 combines with J gene TRBJ1-3; D ambiguous. This CDR3 is built from 12 residues. Germline V gene sequence: CDR1 SGHTA, CDR2 FQGNSA. The CDR3 coding sequence is TGTGCCAGCAGCTTAGAGAAGGGCCCGTGGATTTTT. As protein: CASSLEKGPWIF.